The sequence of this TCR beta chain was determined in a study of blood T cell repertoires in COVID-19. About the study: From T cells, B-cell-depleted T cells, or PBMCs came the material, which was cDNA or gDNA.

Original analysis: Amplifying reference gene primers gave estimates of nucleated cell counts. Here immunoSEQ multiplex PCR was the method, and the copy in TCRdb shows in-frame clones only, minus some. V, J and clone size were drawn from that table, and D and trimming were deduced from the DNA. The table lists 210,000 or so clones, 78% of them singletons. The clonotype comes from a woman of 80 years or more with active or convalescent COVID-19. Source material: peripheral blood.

The CDR3 protein is CASSGLAGLTGELFF. The CDR3 nucleotides read TGTGCCAGCAGCGGACTAGCGGGGCTGACCGGGGAGCTGTTTTTT. The gene calls are TRBV5-6 and TRBJ2-2; 12 bases align to TRBD2. In germline, CDR1 is SGHDT, CDR2 YYEEEE. CDR3 length: 15 residues. The V segment lost 4 bases and the J segment 5 bases; nucleotides outside the gene matches: 3.